The source of this TCR beta chain is a study of CD8+ T cells in alopecia areata (dated by TCRdb to about 2018). Background for the entire study: The study used high-throughput TCRbeta sequencing to examine T cell clonal expansion in alopecia areata, in both the C3H/HeJ mouse model and human patients. In humans, TCRbeta sequencing was performed on scalp tissue and on sorted CD4+ and CD8+ peripheral blood T cells from healthy controls and from patients with patchy or totalis/universalis alopecia areata. Clonality in the scalp was compared among normal scalp (n=4), patchy alopecia areata scalp (n=8), and alopecia totalis/universalis scalp (n=8). RNA was extracted with the PAXgene miRNA kit for fixed scalp, the miRNeasy kit for PBMCs, and the RNeasy kit for mouse skin. TCRbeta CDR3 regions were amplified by immunoSEQ multiplex PCR using 35 Vbeta forward and 13 Jbeta reverse primers. Overall results and qualifications from the work: TCR sequences shared between patients were less clear than in mice, possibly partly because of HLA diversity in the patient population. Unlike mouse skin, where gammadelta T cells dominate, normal human skin contains resident alphabeta T cells that get sequenced too, which complicates analysis of the scalp TCR repertoire. Lesional scalp, especially in alopecia totalis/universalis, showed higher clonality and more expanded CD8+ clones than normal scalp, suggesting antigenic drive.

On this clone: The specificity of this receptor is unknown. The record has no base qualities; no much larger clone is one base away.

Looking up the germline V gene yields CDR1 MGHRA and CDR2 YSYEKL. Deletion took 1 base off V and 2 bases off J, with a span of 9 bases between the germline ends. Including cysteine and phenylalanine, the CDR3 has 15 amino acids. The entry retains the CDR3 DNA only, 45 bases that are in frame from base 1. PBMCs were isolated by density centrifugation and stained for CD3, CD4 and CD8, after which CD4+ and CD8+ T cells were sorted on a FACSAria. Scalp biopsies and blood samples were obtained from unaffected controls. The library was produced with the immunoSEQ multiplex PCR assay. To provide template for TCR sequencing, every sample had RNA extracted and reverse transcribed into cDNA. SuperScript III was used for first-strand cDNA synthesis, primed with a 2:1 mix of oligo-dT and random hexamers. A synthetic immune receptor repertoire was used to assess amplification bias, and residual bias was removed computationally. Processing in the source paper ran as follows. After raw reads were preprocessed to remove errors, the CDR3 was defined following IMGT conventions as running from the conserved cysteine to phenylalanine. To get clonality, Shannon entropy was normalized by log2 of the number of productive unique TCRs and the result was subtracted from 1. Whether each scalp clone was CD4 or CD8 was inferred by checking scalp TCRbeta sequences against the CD4 and CD8 repertoires from sorted blood. The table comes from immuneACCESS by way of TCRdb, which keeps in-frame sequences with V and J called. Part of the clones is missing from these tables; in studies checked, under half for an unresolved V gene and the rest for unknown reasons. Clone size and V and J calls were adopted from that table, with D and trimming inferred from the DNA. The sample table shows around 190,000 clones, and more than 50% are seen once. Approximately 4.9% of the sample belongs to the ten largest clones.

The sequencing sample was made of CD8+ T cells sorted from blood. The chain is assembled from TRBV4-1 and TRBJ1-5; matching of 5 bases hints at TRBD1 as the D gene. The sequence derives from a human donor in good health. The bases read TGCGCCAGCAGCCAAGGGGGCACGGGCAATCAGCCCCAGCATTTT. This gives the protein CASSQGGTGNQPQHF.